One TCR beta chain is described in this entry. Its antigen is undetermined. Per the germline V gene, CDR1 is SGDLS and CDR2 is YYNGEE. V lost 0 bases and J 2 bases, leaving 30 bases between the germline ends. This CDR3 is built from 22 residues. This sample stems from a study of T cells after yellow fever vaccination. For the study at large: The fractions with low cell numbers were processed using SMART-Seq v4 Ultra Low Input.

In making TCR cDNA, 5'RACE template switching added a universal primer site and UMIs to it. TCRdb re-derived calls from the 5' RACE reads in MiXCR, one entry per CDR3 protein. The sample records almost 600,000 distinct CDR3 sequences, approximately 13% being singletons. Study results and limitations: Re-detected after boosting: most primary clones, almost 98% of CD4 and roughly 90% of CD8. Faster peaking, at day 5 versus 15, marked a secondary response that was weaker.

This sequence originates from a man aged 25 to 45 who received the YFV17D yellow fever vaccine. This chain links TRBV9 with TRBJ2-1, with D possibly called TRBD1 or TRBD2 (7 bases each). The sample here was PBMCs, taken on the day of the yellow fever booster vaccination. CDR3 in DNA: TGTGCCAGCAGCGTAGAGAAGAGTTCGACAGGGAGGGGGCGGGAGACCTACAATGAGCAGTTCTTC. It is translated as CASSVEKSSTGRGRETYNEQFF.